Shown below are 11 T cell receptor beta chains from a single sample sequenced in a study of blood T cells in healthy people across ages (dated by TCRdb to the mid-2010s). The library was prepared using 5' RACE. The reads were generated on an Illumina HiSeq 2500. A second roughly 7 to 12 cycle PCR used a sample-barcoded 5' primer and a J-beta primer mix. TCRdb ran its own pipeline on the public reads, namely fastp trimming at Q25 and MiXCR clone calling, and kept in-frame beta chains. For every CDR3 protein sequence, its rows merge into one entry that carries the most common genes and DNA. This sample comprises around 1,600,000 distinct CDR3 sequences, roughly two fifths of them detected only once. The ten largest clones add up to roughly 3.7% of the sample. The sequenced sample was blood. The source is a young woman in good health.

As concerns this clonotype: Germline and junction disagree at one end, which may indicate a read error. This chain joins TRBV7-2 and TRBJ2-3; D remains unclear. Germline CDR1 reads SGHTA; CDR2 reads FQGNSA. The CDR3 is 17 amino acids. The CDR3, as DNA: TGTGCCGGCAGCTCCCGCCTACGACTTCTTATCACAGATGCGCAGTATTTT. Translation gives CAGSSRLRLLITDAQYF.

The chain links TRBV28 to TRBJ2-7; D is unresolved. V dropped 4 bases and J dropped 2 bases, with 15 bases sitting between them. The CDR3 has 15 amino acids. Germline V gene lookup returns CDR1 MDHEN and CDR2 SYDVKM. This CDR3 reads CASSSSRWQAYEQYF. CDR3 coding DNA: TGTGCCAGCAGTTCATCCCGATGGCAGGCCTACGAGCAGTACTTC.

This chain uses TRBV6-4 with TRBJ2-3; D possibly corresponds to TRBD2 (5 bases). CDR3 size: 14 residues. The germline V gene encodes CDR1 MRHNA and CDR2 SNTAGT. Trimming cost V 6 bases and J 3 bases, with 13 bases left between them. CDR3 nucleotide sequence: TGTGCCAGCAGACCCACCTGGGAGACAGATACGCAGTATTTT. This codes for CASRPTWETDTQYF.

The chain couples TRBV29-1 to TRBJ2-3; D may match TRBD1 or TRBD2 (5 bases each). The CDR3 loop spans 15 amino acids. The V and J ends lost 2 bases and 3 bases respectively, with 15 bases between them. Germline V gene data show CDR1 as SQVTM and CDR2 as ANQGSEA. Written as DNA, the CDR3 is TGCAGCGTTGAAAAGGTGGGGGTTCGGACAGATACGCAGTATTTT. Residues: CSVEKVGVRTDTQYF.

This clonotype was counted ten times or more. The chain carries TRBV2 and TRBJ1-2; D is ambiguous. The germline CDR1 and CDR2 sequences are SNHLY and FYNNEI. CDR3 length: 14 residues. With 1 base removed from V and 4 bases from J, the gap between germline ends came to 10 bases. CDR3 residues: CASSEEVGIYGYTF. The CDR3 DNA sequence: TGTGCCAGCAGTGAAGAGGTGGGGATCTATGGCTACACCTTC. Using reference TRBV2 and TRBJ1-2 for the parts outside the CDR3, the full variable domain is EPEVTQTPSHQVTQMGQEVILRCVPISNHLYFYWYRQILGQKVEFLVSFYNNEISEKSEIFDDQFSVERPDGSNFTLKIRSTKLEDSAMYFCASSEEVGIYGYTFGSGTRLTVV.

V usage is TRBV6-2 or TRBV6-3 and J usage is TRBJ2-7, with D hard to call. Germline V gene data show CDR1 as MNHEY and CDR2 as SVGEGT. V was clipped by 7 bases and J by 4 bases, with 11 bases between them. The CDR3 totals 12 residues. DNA of the CDR3: TGTGCCAGCACCCAGTCGGGTTACGAGCAGTACTTC. Its translation: CASTQSGYEQYF.

The chain links TRBV18 to TRBJ1-3; D possibly corresponds to TRBD1 (5 bases). This CDR3 is built from 16 residues. Trimming took off 6 bases at V and 0 bases at J, with 15 bases between the two ends. From germline, CDR1 is KGHSH and CDR2 LQKENI. This CDR3 reads CASSLQGANSGNTIYF. The CDR3 DNA follows: TGTGCCAGCTCCCTTCAAGGGGCCAACTCTGGAAACACCATATATTTT.

This chain uses TRBV6-2 or TRBV6-3 with TRBJ2-7, with TRBD2 matching 8 bases. With 6 bases clipped from V and 7 bases from J, the junction kept 11 bases outside the gene matches. Germline V gives CDR1 MNHEY, CDR2 SVGEGT. CDR3 length: 14 residues. In DNA form, the CDR3 reads TGTGCCAGCAGAGGCGGGGGGCGTAACAATGAGCAGTACTTC. This encodes CASRGGGRNNEQYF.

The chain combines TRBV7-9 with TRBJ2-3, with 10 bases lining up with TRBD2. Germline CDR1 SEHNR, CDR2 FQNEAQ (reference sequence). J was trimmed by 2 bases and V by 5 bases; bases with no gene match: 7. This CDR3 is 16 amino acids long. This chain's CDR3 is CASSPNSGRLTDTQYF. CDR3 DNA: TGTGCCAGCAGCCCTAATAGCGGGAGGCTCACAGATACGCAGTATTTT.

Comments on this clonotype: A much larger clone is a single base away; this may be a read error. The chain joins TRBV15 to TRBJ2-3; possible D gene TRBD2, 6 bases. This CDR3 contains 17 residues. CDR1 is LNHNV, CDR2 YYDKDF, per germline (reference sequence). The CDR3 loop reads CATGRDTRGSGADTQYF. In DNA, the CDR3 is TGTGCCACCGGCAGAGATACGCGGGGATCCGGAGCAGATACGCAGTATTTT.

The chain combines TRBV7-8 with TRBJ1-1; 7 bases line up with TRBD1. V was pared by 5 bases and J by 0 bases, with 6 bases of the junction left unmatched. The V gene's germline CDR1 is SGHVS and CDR2 FQNEAQ. CDR3 length: 15 residues. The CDR3 is CASSTRTGVNTEAFF. As DNA, the CDR3 is TGTGCCAGCAGCACCCGTACAGGGGTGAACACTGAAGCTTTCTTT.